These 21 T cell receptor beta chains were all obtained from the same sample, sequenced in a study of OX40 agonist ivuxolimab in advanced cancers. TCRdb keeps only in-frame clones here, not all; method: immunoSEQ multiplex PCR. Of over 25,000 clones listed, around 81% are singletons. The sample here was CD4+ or CD8+ T cells sorted from blood, taken in a trial of the OX40 agonist ivuxolimab. The source of these receptors is an adult with an advanced solid tumor such as melanoma, head and neck, liver or kidney cancer.

The chain uses TRBV5-8 and TRBJ2-1; D is unclear. Per germline, CDR1 SGHTS and CDR2 YDEGEE. This CDR3 is 14 amino acids long. Trimming cost V 4 bases and J 4 bases, with 12 bases left between them. The CDR3 bases are TGTGCCAGCAGCCTCGGACCGAGTTACAATGAGCAGTTCTTC. Translation: CASSLGPSYNEQFF.

This rearrangement joins TRBV5-1 to TRBJ2-1, with a weak D call TRBD2 (6 bases). The CDR3 contains 17 residues. V gave up 1 base and J gave up 4 bases, with 18 bases separating them. The germline CDR1 and CDR2 sequences are SGHRS and YFSETQ. The CDR3: CASSLWFREQAYNEQFF. In DNA form, the CDR3 reads TGCGCCAGCAGCTTGTGGTTCCGGGAGCAGGCGTACAATGAGCAGTTCTTC.

The gene calls are TRBV30 and TRBJ2-7; 10 positions match TRBD1. The trim removed 2 bases at V and 3 bases at J, leaving 7 bases unmatched. The germline gives CDR1 GTSNPN, CDR2 SVGIG (reference sequence). CDR3 length: 15 residues. In nucleotides, the CDR3 is TGTGCCTGGAGTTATTGGACAGGGGGTCTCTACGAGCAGTACTTC. Its translation is CAWSYWTGGLYEQYF.

The chain links TRBV16 to TRBJ2-3, with D maybe TRBD2 (6 bases). V gave up 0 bases and J gave up 7 bases, with 14 bases separating them. Germline CDR1 and CDR2: KGHSY and FQNENV. CDR3 length: 15 residues. CDR3 sequence reads: CASSQSYQGLNTQYF. The DNA of the CDR3 is TGTGCCAGCAGCCAATCGTACCAGGGACTGAATACGCAGTATTTT.

The V gene is TRBV10-3, the J gene TRBJ2-1, with a weak D call TRBD1 (6 bases). V gave up 4 bases and J gave up 0 bases, with 13 bases separating them. Germline-derived CDR1 and CDR2 are ENHRY and SYGVKD. The CDR3 has 16 residues. For the CDR3, the DNA is TGTGCCATCAGTGCCGGGGACACCAGCTCCTACAATGAGCAGTTCTTC. Protein: CAISAGDTSSYNEQFF.

This clone was detected only a few times. One end of the junction is discordant with germline, which a read error may explain. The genes are TRBV4-1 and TRBJ1-1, with D unclear. Germline CDR1 MGHRA, CDR2 YSYEKL. CDR3 length: 14 residues. In DNA, the CDR3 is TGTGCCAGCAGCCAAGGGCACTCCAACACTGAAGCTTTCTTT. Translating gives CASSQGHSNTEAFF.

The gene calls are TRBV21-1 and TRBJ2-5; the table gives TRBD2 as D, unverified against the DNA. TRBV21-1 is tagged as a pseudogene. This CDR3 is built from 14 residues. The CDR3 is CASSYAAGVETQYF. The DNA for the CDR3 is TGTGCCAGCAGCTACGCGGCGGGAGTTGAGACCCAGTACTTC.

Details on this clone: Sequence at one end of the junction differs from germline and may be a read error. The chain is built from TRBV7-7 and TRBJ2-7; 7 bases map to TRBD1. The CDR3 totals 13 residues. Germline CDR1 SSHAT, CDR2 FNYEAQ (reference sequence). The CDR3 DNA is TGTGCTAGCAGCTTAGACAGGGCCTACGAGCAGTACTTC. Its translation is CASSLDRAYEQYF.

This chain links TRBV10-3 with TRBJ2-7; perhaps TRBD2 as D (6 bases). V shed 0 bases and J shed 0 bases, with 18 bases lying between them. CDR1 and CDR2 (germline): ENHRY, SYGVKD. CDR3 length: 18 residues. The CDR3 region is CAISESWSASVSSYEQYF. CDR3 sequence (DNA): TGTGCCATCAGTGAGTCGTGGTCGGCTAGCGTGAGCTCCTACGAGCAGTACTTC.

J is TRBJ2-1 and V is TRBV19, with 7 bases aligning to TRBD2. Germline V gives CDR1 LNHDA, CDR2 SQIVND (reference sequence). CDR3 length: 15 amino acids. Trimming at V came to 6 bases and at J to 0 bases, leaving 5 bases not matched to a gene. Written as DNA, the CDR3 is TGTGCCAGTAGCCTAAGCGGGAACTCCTACAATGAGCAGTTCTTC. Its protein product is CASSLSGNSYNEQFF.

With regard to this clone: One base away lies a much larger clone, so this may be a sequencing read error. V and J are TRBV6-5 and TRBJ2-7; D unresolved. Trimming removed 8 bases at V and 6 bases at J, with 11 bases between. Germline loops: CDR1 MNHEY, CDR2 SVGAGI. The length of the CDR3 is 11 residues. The CDR3 region has the DNA TGTGCCAGCGAGATGTCTGGCGAGCAGTACTTC. This codes for CASEMSGEQYF.

This clone was seen only a few times. The chain joins TRBV2 to TRBJ1-5, with 7 bases identical to TRBD1. The trim removed 6 bases at V and 0 bases at J, leaving 5 bases unmatched. This CDR3 is built from 15 residues. Germline lookup yields CDR1 SNHLY and CDR2 FYNNEI. The DNA for the CDR3 is TGTGCCAGCAGCGAGACAGGGAATAGCAATCAGCCCCAGCATTTT. Its protein product is CASSETGNSNQPQHF.

The rearrangement uses TRBV2 and TRBJ1-1; D is possibly TRBD1 (5 bases). The CDR3 contains 13 residues. Trimming left V 6 bases short and J 0 bases short, with 8 bases between. CDR1 is SNHLY and CDR2 is FYNNEI in the germline V gene. The CDR3 reads CASSLGVNTEAFF. CDR3 in DNA: TGTGCCAGCAGCTTGGGGGTGAACACTGAAGCTTTCTTT. Supplemented by reference TRBV2 and TRBJ1-1, the full variable domain reads EPEVTQTPSHQVTQMGQEVILRCVPISNHLYFYWYRQILGQKVEFLVSFYNNEISEKSEIFDDQFSVERPDGSNFTLKIRSTKLEDSAMYFCASSLGVNTEAFFGQGTRLTVV.

CDR3: CASSQPPYNEQFF. The DNA for the CDR3 is TGCGCCAGCAGCCAACCTCCCTACAATGAGCAGTTCTTC. The chain has TRBV5-1 and TRBJ2-1; D is undetermined. The CDR3 is made up of 13 amino acids. V was cut by 4 bases and J by 2 bases, with 7 bases left in between. The V gene's germline CDR1 is SGHRS and CDR2 YFSETQ.

This rearrangement joins TRBV5-6 to TRBJ2-7; D not resolved. The CDR3 contains 15 residues. Germline V gene lookup returns CDR1 SGHDT and CDR2 YYEEEE. The ends were cut back, 4 bases at V and 0 bases at J, with 14 bases in the middle. The CDR3 region has the DNA TGTGCCAGCAGCCAGAGTTATGTGGGCTCCTACGAGCAGTACTTC. As protein: CASSQSYVGSYEQYF.

The chain recombines TRBV10-3 with TRBJ2-1, with D unresolved. CDR3 length equals 12 residues. The V gene's germline CDR1 is ENHRY and CDR2 SYGVKD. V lost 11 bases and J lost 8, with 16 bases in between. The CDR3 here is CAFRTDFYEQFF. CDR3 coding DNA: TGTGCCTTTCGAACCGACTTTTATGAGCAGTTCTTC.

The chain uses TRBV7-3 and TRBJ2-1, with 8 bases matching TRBD2. Germline CDR1 SGHTA, CDR2 FQGTGA. The trim removed 5 bases at V and 5 bases at J, leaving 8 bases unmatched. The CDR3 has 15 residues. The CDR3 region has the DNA TGTGCCAGCAGCCACAGCGGGGGAACCAACAATGAGCAGTTCTTC. This encodes CASSHSGGTNNEQFF.

This chain connects TRBV4-2 to TRBJ1-2; 7 positions match TRBD1. Germline trimming cut 4 bases from V and 2 bases from J; bases unmatched to any gene: 10. The CDR3 spans 16 residues. CDR1 is LGHNA, CDR2 YNFKEQ, per germline. The chain's CDR3 is CASSRIPPTGNYGYTF. In DNA, the CDR3 is TGTGCCAGCAGCCGTATACCCCCGACAGGGAACTATGGCTACACCTTC.

The V and J genes are TRBV6-5 and TRBJ1-5; D may be TRBD1 (5 bases). Germline assignment: CDR1 MNHEY and CDR2 SVGAGI. Trimming left V 0 bases short and J 3 bases short, with 9 bases between. This CDR3 contains 15 residues. The CDR3 sequence is CASSYSRQSNQPQHF. The CDR3 DNA is TGTGCCAGCAGTTACTCAAGACAGTCCAATCAGCCCCAGCATTTT.

The J gene is TRBJ2-6, the V gene TRBV7-8; a possible D gene is TRBD1 (6 bases). CDR1 is SGHVS and CDR2 is FQNEAQ in the germline V gene. This CDR3 is built from 18 residues. V shed 5 bases and J shed 1 base, with 18 bases lying between them. CDR3 in amino acids: CASSILLGHVSGANVLTF. The CDR3 DNA reads TGTGCCAGCAGCATCCTCTTGGGACACGTATCTGGGGCCAACGTCCTGACTTTC.

The chain employs TRBV30 and TRBJ2-1; D is undetermined. Per germline, CDR1 GTSNPN and CDR2 SVGIG (reference sequence). The CDR3 covers 15 residues. Trimming took 4 bases from V and 6 from J, leaving 19 bases between them. The CDR3 region has the DNA TGTGCCTGGAATCTCTTCGCCGCCCCAGGCAATGAGCAGTTCTTC. This encodes CAWNLFAAPGNEQFF.